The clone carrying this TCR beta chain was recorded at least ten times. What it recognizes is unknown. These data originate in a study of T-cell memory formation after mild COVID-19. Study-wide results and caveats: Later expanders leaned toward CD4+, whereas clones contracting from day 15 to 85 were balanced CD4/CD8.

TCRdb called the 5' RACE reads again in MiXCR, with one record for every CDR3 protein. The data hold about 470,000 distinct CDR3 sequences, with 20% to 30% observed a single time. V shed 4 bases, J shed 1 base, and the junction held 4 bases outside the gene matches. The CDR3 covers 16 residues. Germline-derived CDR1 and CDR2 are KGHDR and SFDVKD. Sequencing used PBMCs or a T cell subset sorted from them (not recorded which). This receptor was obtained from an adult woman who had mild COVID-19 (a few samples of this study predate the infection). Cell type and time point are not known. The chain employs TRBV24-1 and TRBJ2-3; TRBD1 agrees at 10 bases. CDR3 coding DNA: TGTGCCACCAGTGAGCCCGGGACAGGGGGCACAGATACGCAGTATTTT. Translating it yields CATSEPGTGGTDTQYF.